The present entry profiles one T cell receptor beta chain with its context. Deep-level settings were used for running the assay. Sequencing used immunoSEQ multiplex PCR; TCRdb keeps in-frame clones, though not all of them. The sample has more than 500,000 clones; approximately 96% are singletons. J lost 7 bases, V lost 1 base, and 9 bases had no gene match. The CDR3 is 16 residues long. The germline CDR1 and CDR2 sequences are SEHNR and FQNEAQ (reference sequence). This entry comes from a study of shared clonotypes between healthy human individuals. About the research overall: The study used three CD4 naive, three CD4 memory, two CD8 naive and one CD8 memory plate per donor.

Terminally differentiated effector memory CD45RA+ cells were excluded from the naive CD8 cells, which were CD45RO-negative and positively selected for CCR7. The receptor comes from a woman aged 25-40 years in good health. Material for sequencing was naive CD8+ T cells sorted from blood. The chain employs TRBV7-9 and TRBJ1-5; 8 nucleotides align to TRBD1. In DNA form, the CDR3 reads TGTGCCAGCAGCTTAGGGCTGCAGGGGGCTTGGCAGCCCCAGCATTTT. This sequence encodes CASSLGLQGAWQPQHF.